Listed below are T cell receptor beta chains from one sample, sequenced in a study of blood T cell repertoires in COVID-19. Repertoires were generated with immunoSEQ multiplex PCR, while TCRdb's copy carries only in-frame clones and drops some. Among approximately 500,000 clones listed, roughly 90% were seen once. The sequenced sample was PBMCs or T cells enriched from blood (not recorded which). All receptors derive from a woman in her 40s who had recovered from COVID-19. Both conserved end residues are part of each CDR3. D genes are given only for firm matches. Size tells how often a clone was seen (once, few, many) or the class of an expanded clone, and some rows leave it out.

d_call: .; j_call: TRBJ2-3; clone_size: .; v_call: TRBV12-5; cdr3_aa: CASGRYRKDTQYF; cdr3_nt: TGTGCTAGTGGTCGTTACAGGAAAGATACGCAGTATTTT
d_call: .; j_call: TRBJ2-1; clone_size: .; v_call: TRBV9; cdr3_aa: CASSPDGDYNEQFF; cdr3_nt: TGTGCCAGCAGCCCGGACGGGGACTACAATGAGCAGTTCTTC
d_call: .; j_call: TRBJ2-5; clone_size: once; v_call: TRBV2; cdr3_aa: CASSVRETQYF; cdr3_nt: TGTGCCAGCAGTGTTCGGGAGACCCAGTACTTC
d_call: TRBD2; j_call: TRBJ2-5; clone_size: .; v_call: TRBV11-2; cdr3_aa: CASSRGAGGPQETQYF; cdr3_nt: TGTGCCAGCAGCCGGGGAGCGGGAGGGCCTCAGGAGACCCAGTACTTC
d_call: TRBD2; j_call: TRBJ2-1; clone_size: once; v_call: TRBV3-1/TRBV3-2; cdr3_aa: CASSPTLGLAGRNEQFF; cdr3_nt: TGTGCCAGCAGCCCTACCCTCGGGCTAGCGGGAAGGAATGAGCAGTTCTTC
d_call: .; j_call: TRBJ1-1; clone_size: .; v_call: TRBV6-5; cdr3_aa: CASSYADEGSTEAFF; cdr3_nt: TGTGCCAGCAGTTACGCAGACGAGGGTAGCACTGAAGCTTTCTTT
d_call: .; j_call: TRBJ2-5; clone_size: .; v_call: TRBV19; cdr3_aa: CASSPRDSQETQYF; cdr3_nt: TGTGCCAGTAGTCCCAGGGACTCCCAAGAGACCCAGTACTTC
d_call: .; j_call: TRBJ1-2; clone_size: few; v_call: TRBV5-6; cdr3_aa: CASTRERQTYGYTF; cdr3_nt: TGTGCCAGCACCCGGGAGCGTCAGACCTATGGCTACACCTTC
d_call: TRBD2; j_call: TRBJ2-3; clone_size: .; v_call: TRBV3-1/TRBV3-2; cdr3_aa: CASSQPGGATDTQYF; cdr3_nt: TGTGCCAGCAGCCAACCGGGAGGAGCCACAGATACGCAGTATTTT
d_call: TRBD1; j_call: TRBJ2-5; clone_size: .; v_call: TRBV4-3; cdr3_aa: CASSHFGGTGVGETQYF; cdr3_nt: TGCGCCAGCAGCCACTTCGGGGGGACAGGGGTAGGAGAGACCCAGTACTTC
d_call: .; j_call: TRBJ1-2; clone_size: .; v_call: TRBV6-2/TRBV6-3; cdr3_aa: CASSYGWNLDYGYTF; cdr3_nt: TGTGCCAGCAGTTACGGCTGGAACCTAGACTATGGCTACACCTTC
d_call: TRBD2; j_call: TRBJ2-1; clone_size: once; v_call: TRBV7-9; cdr3_aa: CASSLDAGAGEQFF; cdr3_nt: TGTGCCAGCAGCTTAGACGCGGGAGCCGGAGAGCAGTTCTTC
d_call: .; j_call: TRBJ1-1; clone_size: .; v_call: TRBV12-3/TRBV12-4; cdr3_aa: CASRRGPGTQAFF; cdr3_nt: TGTGCCAGCAGGCGGGGTCCGGGTACTCAAGCTTTCTTT
d_call: TRBD2; j_call: TRBJ2-3; clone_size: .; v_call: TRBV4-3; cdr3_aa: CASSQGTSGSSYTQYF; cdr3_nt: TGCGCCAGCAGCCAGGGGACTAGCGGGAGTAGTTATACGCAGTATTTT
d_call: .; j_call: TRBJ2-6; clone_size: .; v_call: TRBV5-6; cdr3_aa: CASSFSGYSSGANVLTF; cdr3_nt: TGTGCCAGCAGCTTTAGCGGTTATTCCTCTGGGGCCAACGTCCTGACTTTC
d_call: TRBD1; j_call: TRBJ2-7; clone_size: .; v_call: TRBV4-3; cdr3_aa: CASSQDRGQGNREQYF; cdr3_nt: TGCGCCAGCAGCCAAGATCGCGGACAGGGGAATCGCGAGCAGTACTTC
d_call: TRBD2; j_call: TRBJ2-1; clone_size: .; v_call: TRBV9; cdr3_aa: CASSVAGVDYNEQFF; cdr3_nt: TGTGCCAGCAGCGTGGCGGGAGTCGACTACAATGAGCAGTTCTTC
d_call: .; j_call: TRBJ2-5; clone_size: .; v_call: TRBV24-1; cdr3_aa: CATSDLGGGETQYF; cdr3_nt: TGTGCCACCAGTGATTTGGGGGGAGGTGAGACCCAGTACTTC
d_call: TRBD1; j_call: TRBJ2-1; clone_size: few; v_call: TRBV5-4; cdr3_aa: CASSIQGASYNEQFF; cdr3_nt: TGTGCCAGCAGCATACAGGGGGCTTCCTACAATGAGCAGTTCTTC
d_call: .; j_call: TRBJ2-1; clone_size: .; v_call: TRBV29-1; cdr3_aa: CSVEEPGSNEQFF; cdr3_nt: TGCAGCGTTGAAGAACCGGGGTCGAATGAGCAGTTCTTC
d_call: .; j_call: TRBJ2-7; clone_size: .; v_call: TRBV5-6; cdr3_aa: CASSLAAAVYEQYF; cdr3_nt: TGTGCCAGCAGCTTGGCGGCAGCGGTCTACGAGCAGTACTTC
d_call: .; j_call: TRBJ2-1; clone_size: once; v_call: TRBV4-3; cdr3_aa: CASSPEAPGHRKYNEQFF; cdr3_nt: TGCGCCAGCAGCCCCGAGGCCCCGGGACACCGAAAATACAATGAGCAGTTCTTC
d_call: TRBD2; j_call: TRBJ2-7; clone_size: .; v_call: TRBV7-2; cdr3_aa: CASSPKGEGTYEQYF; cdr3_nt: TGTGCCAGCAGCCCAAAAGGGGAGGGGACCTACGAGCAGTACTTC
d_call: .; j_call: TRBJ2-2; clone_size: once; v_call: TRBV5-4; cdr3_aa: CASSLGKGGIETGELFF; cdr3_nt: TGTGCCAGCAGCTTGGGCAAGGGGGGGATTGAGACCGGGGAGCTGTTTTTT
d_call: .; j_call: TRBJ1-4; clone_size: .; v_call: TRBV21-1; cdr3_aa: CASSLYRRTGTSTNEKLFF; cdr3_nt: TGTGCCAGCAGCCTCTACCGCCGGACAGGGACCTCAACTAATGAAAAACTGTTTTTT
d_call: TRBD2; j_call: TRBJ2-1; clone_size: .; v_call: TRBV9; cdr3_aa: CASSSSGRELTGNEQFF; cdr3_nt: TGTGCCAGCAGCTCTAGTGGGCGGGAGCTTACGGGGAATGAGCAGTTCTTC
d_call: TRBD1; j_call: TRBJ1-6; clone_size: .; v_call: TRBV5-6; cdr3_aa: CASSLISGQDNSPLHF; cdr3_nt: TGTGCCAGCAGCTTGATTTCGGGACAGGATAATTCACCCCTCCACTTT
d_call: TRBD1; j_call: TRBJ1-4; clone_size: .; v_call: TRBV19; cdr3_aa: CASSIGRGQREKLFF; cdr3_nt: TGTGCCAGTAGTATAGGAAGGGGGCAGCGTGAAAAACTGTTTTTT
d_call: TRBD2; j_call: TRBJ2-7; clone_size: .; v_call: TRBV5-6; cdr3_aa: CASSSGGWRSITYEQYF; cdr3_nt: TGTGCCAGCAGCTCGGGGGGGTGGAGAAGCATCACCTACGAGCAGTACTTC
d_call: .; j_call: TRBJ2-3; clone_size: .; v_call: TRBV5-8; cdr3_aa: CASRRTVTDTQYF; cdr3_nt: TGTGCCAGCAGGAGGACAGTCACAGATACGCAGTATTTT
d_call: .; j_call: TRBJ2-7; clone_size: .; v_call: TRBV21-1; cdr3_aa: CASGTSAHSYEQYF; cdr3_nt: TGTGCCAGCGGGACTAGCGCCCACTCCTACGAGCAGTACTTC
d_call: .; j_call: TRBJ2-1; clone_size: .; v_call: TRBV5-4; cdr3_aa: CASSSPAGAVGEQFF; cdr3_nt: TGTGCCAGCAGCTCTCCGGCGGGGGCGGTGGGAGAGCAGTTCTTC
d_call: TRBD2; j_call: TRBJ2-2; clone_size: .; v_call: TRBV4-3; cdr3_aa: CASSHLSGSGVTGELFF; cdr3_nt: TGCGCCAGCAGCCACCTTAGCGGGAGCGGGGTCACCGGGGAGCTGTTTTTT
d_call: .; j_call: TRBJ1-1; clone_size: .; v_call: TRBV29-1; cdr3_aa: CSVGGVNTEAFF; cdr3_nt: TGCAGCGTTGGAGGAGTCAACACTGAAGCTTTCTTT
d_call: .; j_call: TRBJ2-7; clone_size: .; v_call: TRBV2; cdr3_aa: CASSPQVGQGGFPF; cdr3_nt: TGTGCCAGCAGCCCCCAAGTGGGGCAGGGTGGTTTCCCTTTC